These 8 T cell receptor beta chains came from one sample sequenced in a study of blood T cell repertoires in COVID-19 (dated by TCRdb to about 2020). Library construction relied on the immunoSEQ multiplex PCR assay. TCRdb took this table from immuneACCESS and kept in-frame rearrangements with V and J called. Such tables lack part of the clones; where checked against another copy, unresolved V genes explain under half of the gap, and the rest is unexplained. The sample table shows approximately 280,000 clones, and around 85% are seen once. Jointly, the top ten make up roughly 2.6% of the sample. The sequencing input was PBMCs or T cells enriched from blood (not recorded which). These receptor sequences come from a woman aged 45-65 years who had recovered from COVID-19.

The chain combines TRBV4-2 with TRBJ1-4; D gene unclear. The CDR3 contains 15 residues. Per germline, CDR1 LGHNA and CDR2 YNFKEQ. Trimming stripped 1 base from V and 8 bases from J, with 14 bases between. CDR3 sequence (DNA): TGTGCCAGCAGCCAAGTTTTAGCCCCGGAAGAAAAACTGTTTTTT. Its protein is CASSQVLAPEEKLFF.

This clone was seen once. V gene TRBV15 combines with J gene TRBJ1-2; TRBD1 matches 8 bases. Losses at the gene ends were 3 bases for V and 7 bases for J; bases not matched to a gene: 7. CDR3 length: 14 residues. The germline gives CDR1 LNHNV, CDR2 YYDKDF (reference sequence). In nucleotides, the CDR3 is TGTGCCACCAGCAGGACGGGACAGGCTCTTGGCTACACCTTC. This encodes CATSRTGQALGYTF. Supplemented by reference TRBV15 and TRBJ1-2, the full variable domain reads DAMVIQNPRYQVTQFGKPVTLSCSQTLNHNVMYWYQQKSSQAPKLLFHYYDKDFNNEADTPDNFQSRRPNTSFCFLDIRSPGLGDTAMYLCATSRTGQALGYTFGSGTRLTVV.

The rearrangement joins TRBV7-9 to TRBJ1-4; D call uncertain. The CDR3 is 10 amino acids. Per germline, CDR1 SEHNR and CDR2 FQNEAQ (reference sequence). V dropped 5 bases and J dropped 7 bases, with 2 bases sitting between them. CDR3 sequence: CASSLEKLFF. As DNA, the CDR3 is TGTGCCAGCAGCCTTGAAAAACTGTTTTTT.

The chain carries TRBV5-1 and TRBJ1-5; 9 nucleotides agree with TRBD1. The germline V gene has CDR1 SGHRS and CDR2 YFSETQ. The CDR3 sequence is 15 residues long. V lost 0 bases, J lost 2 bases, and 0 bases stayed unmatched. CDR3 residues: CASSLGDRGNQPQHF. The CDR3 DNA follows: TGCGCCAGCAGCTTGGGGGACAGGGGCAATCAGCCCCAGCATTTT.

The CDR3 region is CASSAPGQGSPQHF. CDR3 DNA sequence: TGTGCCAGTAGTGCACCGGGACAGGGGTCGCCCCAGCATTTT. This rearrangement joins TRBV19 to TRBJ1-5, with 10 bases identical to TRBD1. The V gene's germline CDR1 is LNHDA and CDR2 SQIVND (reference sequence). The CDR3 sequence is 14 residues long. V lost 5 bases and J lost 9; bases outside the gene matches: 7.

This chain links TRBV25-1 with TRBJ1-2, with 7 bases that match TRBD1. The CDR3 covers 14 residues. Germline values: CDR1 MGHDK, CDR2 SYGVNS. Losses at the gene ends were 8 bases for V and 2 bases for J; bases not matched to a gene: 8. CDR3 sequence (DNA): TGTGCCAGCCGCCCGGGGACAGCCAACTATGGCTACACCTTC. It specifies CASRPGTANYGYTF.

For this clone: Other DNA sequences in the same sample also yield this CDR3. The V and J genes are TRBV2 and TRBJ1-2; 7 nucleotides line up with TRBD1. The V segment lost 6 bases and the J segment 7 bases; nucleotides outside the gene matches: 8. The CDR3 is made up of 13 amino acids. The germline V gene encodes CDR1 SNHLY and CDR2 FYNNEI. The CDR3 DNA sequence: TGTGCCAGCAGGGGAGACAGGGTTGGTGGCTACACCTTC. Translating it yields CASRGDRVGGYTF. The variable domain in full, with the rest retrieved from reference TRBV2 and TRBJ1-2, is EPEVTQTPSHQVTQMGQEVILRCVPISNHLYFYWYRQILGQKVEFLVSFYNNEISEKSEIFDDQFSVERPDGSNFTLKIRSTKLEDSAMYFCASRGDRVGGYTFGSGTRLTVV.

The V and J genes are TRBV5-1 and TRBJ1-6; weak D call: TRBD1 (5 bases). The germline V gene encodes CDR1 SGHRS and CDR2 YFSETQ. The CDR3 consists of 15 residues. The germline V and J ends were trimmed by 0 bases and 7 bases, with 11 bases remaining between them. As DNA, the CDR3 is TGCGCCAGCAGCTTGGAGGGGCGGACGAATTCACCCCTCCACTTT. It specifies CASSLEGRTNSPLHF.